The entry that follows covers one T cell receptor beta chain sequence. This entry comes from a study of PD-L1 blockade in urothelial cancer. Overall study context: Patients began atezolizumab, 1,200 mg intravenously every 3 weeks, in the mid-2010s.

Using immunoSEQ multiplex PCR, the repertoire was profiled, and TCRdb retains in-frame clones only, with some absent. The sample consists of around 50,000 clones, around 85% of them appearing once. This sample's time point: peripheral blood 6 weeks after treatment start. Trimming pared 6 bases from V and 6 bases from J, leaving 17 bases between. Germline assignment: CDR1 SGHVS and CDR2 FNYEAQ. The CDR3 totals 15 residues. Sequencing used PBMCs, obtained around atezolizumab (anti-PD-L1) treatment. This receptor was identified in a man between 45 and 60 years old with urothelial cancer. The chain links TRBV7-6 to TRBJ2-2; D not resolved. This CDR3 is CASRLTPTDPGELFF. Here the CDR3 DNA reads TGTGCCAGCAGGCTGACCCCTACAGACCCCGGGGAGCTGTTTTTT.